The text below deals with one TCR beta chain. The record originates from a study of naive and memory T cell subsets. Two oligonucleotides, mixed equimolar, formed the beta constant-region primer covering TRBC1 and TRBC2. A single record per CDR3 protein comes from TCRdb applying MiXCR to the UMI-ligation and nested PCR reads. The sample contains 29,000 or so distinct CDR3 sequences, around 10% of which appear only once. The germline V and J ends were trimmed by 2 bases and 5 bases, with 10 bases remaining between them. Germline V lookup: CDR1 SNHLY, CDR2 FYNNEI. This CDR3 contains 14 residues. Cells stained for CD3, CD4, CD8, CD45RA, CD27 and viability were sorted into four CD45RA/CD27 subsets. Sorting gates: effector memory CD45RA-CD27-, EMRA CD45RA+CD27-.

This rearrangement joins TRBV2 to TRBJ1-5; D remains ambiguous. Sequencing input: effector memory CD4+ T cells from blood. Subset: effector memory, CD45RA- CD27-. The TCR sequence derives from a human donor in good health. CDR3 sequence: CASSERRIDQPQHF. The DNA of the CDR3 is TGTGCCAGCAGTGAAAGGCGGATCGATCAGCCCCAGCATTTT.